This TCR beta chain was sequenced for a study of metastatic and nonmetastatic thyroid tumors. Not a single patient had been given any form of treatment at any point before undergoing thyroid surgery. Via MiXCR, TCRdb re-called the PCR reads. The sample holds about 45,000 clones, roughly 4% seen once. Germline lookup yields CDR1 MNHEY and CDR2 SMNVEV (reference sequence). The CDR3 runs 13 residues. Worth noting for this clone: The junction departs from germline at one end; a sequencing error may be responsible.

The source of this sequence is a female donor with papillary thyroid cancer or a benign thyroid nodule (not recorded which). Some clones in this sample may be carry-over from other donors' samples. The rearrangement joins TRBV27 to TRBJ1-2; D is ambiguous. The source material was blood. CDR3 amino acids: CANSPRTNYGYTF. The CDR3 DNA reads as TGTGCCAACAGTCCCAGAACAAACTATGGCTACACCTTC.